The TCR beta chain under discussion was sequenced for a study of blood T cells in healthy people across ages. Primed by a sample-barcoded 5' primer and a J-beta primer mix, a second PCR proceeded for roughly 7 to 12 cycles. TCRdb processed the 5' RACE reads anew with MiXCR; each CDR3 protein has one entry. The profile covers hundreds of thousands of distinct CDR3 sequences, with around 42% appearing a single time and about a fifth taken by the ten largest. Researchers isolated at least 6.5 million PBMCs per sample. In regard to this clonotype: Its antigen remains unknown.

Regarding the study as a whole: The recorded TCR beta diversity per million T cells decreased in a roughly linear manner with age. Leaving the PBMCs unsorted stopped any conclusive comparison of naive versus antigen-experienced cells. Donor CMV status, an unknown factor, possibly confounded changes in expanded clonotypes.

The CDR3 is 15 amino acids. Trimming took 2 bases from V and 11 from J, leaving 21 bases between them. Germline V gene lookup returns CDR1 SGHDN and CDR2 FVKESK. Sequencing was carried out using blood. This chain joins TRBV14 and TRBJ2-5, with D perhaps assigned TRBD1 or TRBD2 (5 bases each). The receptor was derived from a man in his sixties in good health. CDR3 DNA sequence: TGTGCCAGCAGCCAAATTCGGGGCGCCGGCCATGAGCAGTACTTC. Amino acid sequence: CASSQIRGAGHEQYF.